The rows below give T cell receptor beta chains drawn from one sample of a study of beta chain features in type 1 diabetes. Sequenced by immunoSEQ multiplex PCR; TCRdb stores in-frame clones only, minus some. The table shows some 27,000 clones, with 65% occurring only once. The material sequenced was Tregs from blood. The receptor set was obtained from a woman in her 30s with type 1 diabetes. CDR3s include the opening cysteine and the closing phenylalanine or tryptophan. A D gene is named only where the DNA matches it firmly. Part of the rows lack a size; the others show once, few, many or a class for expanded clones.

d_call cdr3_length j_call v_call clone_size cdr3_nt cdr3_aa
TRBD1 14 TRBJ1-2 TRBV5-1 - TGCGCCAGCAGCTCGGGACAGGAACCTTTGCGCTACACCTTC CASSSGQEPLRYTF
TRBD2 16 TRBJ2-6 TRBV30 few TGTGCCTGGAGACTAGCGGGGGTTTCTGGGGCCAACGTCCTGACTTTC CAWRLAGVSGANVLTF
TRBD1 16 TRBJ1-5 TRBV28 - TGTGCCAGCAGTCCTGCGGGACAGGGAAAAAATCAGCCCCAGCATTTT CASSPAGQGKNQPQHF
- 12 TRBJ1-1 TRBV9 - TGTGCCAGCAGCGTAGCGGGGACTGAAGCTTTCTTT CASSVAGTEAFF
- 13 TRBJ2-5 TRBV10-3 once TGTGCCATCACTGAGACAGTCCAAGAGACCCAGTACTTC CAITETVQETQYF
TRBD1 16 TRBJ2-1 TRBV4-1 once TGCGCCAGCAGCCAAGGTATGGGACAGGGGGCAAATGAGCAGTTCTTC CASSQGMGQGANEQFF
TRBD2 17 TRBJ2-3 TRBV5-1 - TGCGCCAGCAGCTTGATGCTAGCGGGAGGGCCGTCAGATACGCAGTATTTT CASSLMLAGGPSDTQYF
TRBD1 15 TRBJ2-7 TRBV4-1 - TGCGCCAGCAGCCAGCCGGACAGGCTAGGTTACGAGCAGTACTTC CASSQPDRLGYEQYF
TRBD2 17 TRBJ2-7 TRBV7-8 - TGTGCCAGCAGCTTAGATCTTAGTCCGGGAGCGGGGTACGAGCAGTACTTC CASSLDLSPGAGYEQYF
TRBD1 13 TRBJ1-1 TRBV19 - TGTGCCAGTAGTCGGGACAGGGGCACTGAAGCTTTCTTT CASSRDRGTEAFF
- 12 TRBJ1-5 TRBV2 - TGTGCCAGCAACGAGGGGGTAGAGCCCCAGCATTTT CASNEGVEPQHF
TRBD2 15 TRBJ2-2 TRBV19 few TGTGCCAGTACCCATAGCGGGAGAGACACCGGGGAGCTGTTTTTT CASTHSGRDTGELFF
- 14 TRBJ2-2 TRBV19 - TGTGCCAGTACCGCACACATGAACACCGGGGAGCTGTTTTTT CASTAHMNTGELFF
TRBD1 17 TRBJ2-7 TRBV5-1 - TGCGCCAGCAGCTTGGCCCCCCGGACAGGGAGCTCCTACGAGCAGTACTTC CASSLAPRTGSSYEQYF
TRBD1 15 TRBJ2-2 TRBV12-5 - TGTGCTAGTAGGGGGACAGGGGTTTCCGGCGGGGAGCTGTTTTTT CASRGTGVSGGELFF
- 14 TRBJ1-1 TRBV6-1 - TGTGCCAGCAGTGAAGAGGGGGTGAACACTGAAGCTTTCTTT CASSEEGVNTEAFF
TRBD2 18 TRBJ2-2 TRBV28 - TGTGCCAGCAGTTTTCTTATCACCGGGGACTACATCACCGGGGAGCTGTTTTTT CASSFLITGDYITGELFF
TRBD1 17 TRBJ1-1 TRBV4-1 - TGCGCCAGCAGCCAAGGAACCAACAGGGGGCTATACACTGAAGCTTTCTTT CASSQGTNRGLYTEAFF
- 15 TRBJ2-7 TRBV5-1 - TGCGCCAGCAGCTTGAATCCAGCGGGCGCCTACGAGCAGTACTTC CASSLNPAGAYEQYF
- 13 TRBJ2-1 TRBV7-2 - TGTGCCAGCACCACCGACAGTTACAATGAGCAGTTCTTC CASTTDSYNEQFF
- 14 TRBJ1-1 TRBV29-1 - TGCAGCGTCGCCCAACGGGGGAGTTGGACTGAAGCTTTCTTT CSVAQRGSWTEAFF
- 19 TRBJ1-6 TRBV7-2 - TGTGCCAGCAGCTTAGGACGCATACCCTCCGGGACTGTTAATTCACCCCTCCACTTT CASSLGRIPSGTVNSPLHF
- 14 TRBJ1-3 TRBV18 - TGTGCCAGCTCACCGGCAGGGGCTGGAAACACCATATATTTT CASSPAGAGNTIYF
TRBD1 19 TRBJ2-7 TRBV11-2 - TGTGCCAGCAGCCCCGTCAGACGTGGGCGGGACAGGGACCCCTACGAGCAGTACTTC CASSPVRRGRDRDPYEQYF
TRBD2 15 TRBJ2-7 TRBV6-5 - TGTGCCAGCAGTTACTCGGGGAGGGGAGGTTACGAGCAGTACTTC CASSYSGRGGYEQYF
- 19 TRBJ2-6 TRBV18 few TGTGCCAGCGGACCTCAACAGGTTTATGGTCTCTCTGGGGCCAACGTCCTGACTTTC CASGPQQVYGLSGANVLTF
TRBD1 15 TRBJ2-1 TRBV28 - TGTGCCAGCAGGCCCGGGACAGGGCCTTACAATGAGCAGTTCTTC CASRPGTGPYNEQFF
- 14 TRBJ2-7 TRBV11-2 - TGTGCCAGCAGCTCAGACAGGGGAGGGTACGAGCAGTACTTC CASSSDRGGYEQYF
TRBD1 14 TRBJ1-5 TRBV6-1 - TGTGCCAGCAGTGGATCAGGGGGCGACCAGCCCCAGCATTTT CASSGSGGDQPQHF
- 16 TRBJ2-7 TRBV29-1 - TGCAGCGTTGAGTCCGCTAGCGCCAAGAGCTCCTACGAGCAGTACTTC CSVESASAKSSYEQYF
TRBD2 16 TRBJ2-3 TRBV5-1 - TGCGCCAGCAGCTTCGTAGCGGGAGAAGGGGCAGATACGCAGTATTTT CASSFVAGEGADTQYF
TRBD1 14 TRBJ1-5 TRBV5-1 - TGCGCCAGCAGCTTCGAGGGGGCAGGGCAGCCCCAGCATTTT CASSFEGAGQPQHF
- 15 TRBJ2-2 TRBV6-5 - TGTGCCAGCAGTTACATACAAACGAACACCGGGGAGCTGTTTTTT CASSYIQTNTGELFF
- 15 TRBJ2-1 TRBV5-4 few TGTGCCAGCAGCTTGGCCCTTCGGGTCGTTAATGAGCAGTTCTTC CASSLALRVVNEQFF
- 13 TRBJ2-3 TRBV4-1 once TGCGCCAGCAGCTCCCAGAACACAGATACGCAGTATTTT CASSSQNTDTQYF
- 11 TRBJ1-1 TRBV2 - TGTGCCAGCATTCTTAATAGTGAAGCTTTCTTT CASILNSEAFF
TRBD1 13 TRBJ1-1 TRBV5-1 - TGCGCCTGCCGGACAGGAAGGTCCACTGAAGCTTTCTTT CACRTGRSTEAFF
- 15 TRBJ2-7 TRBV12-1 - TGTGCCAGCAGCTGTCGGACAGACGATACCTACGAGCAGTACTTC CASSCRTDDTYEQYF
TRBD2 15 TRBJ2-1 TRBV30 - TGTGCCTGGAGCCTACTAGCGGGAGGCCCCAATGAGCAGTTCTTC CAWSLLAGGPNEQFF
TRBD2 15 TRBJ2-1 TRBV9 - TGTGCCAGCAGCGTAGAGGGACTAGGGTACAATGAGCAGTTCTTC CASSVEGLGYNEQFF
- 15 TRBJ2-3 TRBV5-1 - TGCGCCAGCAGCTTGGTTGTAGTGAGCACAGATACGCAGTATTTT CASSLVVVSTDTQYF
TRBD2 16 TRBJ2-1 TRBV29-1 few TGCAGCGCCCCCGCCCTAGCGGGGGTCGGACCTTTCGAGCAGTTCTTC CSAPALAGVGPFEQFF
- 17 TRBJ2-5 TRBV28 - TGTGCCAGCAGAAATTCCCTGGGGGCGGGGGACCAAGAGACCCAGTACTTC CASRNSLGAGDQETQYF
TRBD2 17 TRBJ2-5 TRBV5-1 few TGCGCCAGCAGCCCTCCGGGACTAGCGGGAGGGACGGGGACCCAGTACTTC CASSPPGLAGGTGTQYF
TRBD2 18 TRBJ2-2 TRBV19 - TGTGCCAGTAGTTGGGAGGGGAATGCGGGAGGTTTCGGCGGGGAGCTGTTTTTT CASSWEGNAGGFGGELFF
- 18 TRBJ1-2 TRBV15 - TGTGCCACCAGCGGCCTAAAACCGCCGGGCTCGGGGATGGATGGCTACACCTTC CATSGLKPPGSGMDGYTF
- 13 TRBJ1-2 TRBV19 once TGTGCCAGTAGTATAGGACAGCACTATGGCTACACCTTC CASSIGQHYGYTF
TRBD1 16 TRBJ1-1 TRBV7-9 - TGTGCCAGCAGAGAAAGACAGGGCAGGGTGAACACTGAAGCTTTCTTT CASRERQGRVNTEAFF
TRBD1 15 TRBJ2-1 TRBV9 - TGTGCCAGCAGCGTAGAACAGGGGGCAGGGAATGAGCAGTTCTTC CASSVEQGAGNEQFF
- 14 TRBJ2-7 TRBV11-2 - TGTGCCAGCAGCTCAGACAGGGGAGGGTACGAGCAGTACTTC CASSSDRGGYEQYF
- 15 TRBJ2-5 TRBV10-3 - TGTGCCATCAGTGAACGAACTAGTAATGCAGAGACCCAGTACTTC CAISERTSNAETQYF
TRBD1 15 TRBJ2-5 TRBV11-2 - TGTGCCAGCAGCCAGAACCCCCAGGGGGTGGAGACCCAGTACTTC CASSQNPQGVETQYF
TRBD1 13 TRBJ1-2 TRBV7-2 - TGTGCCAGCAGCCCAGGGACAGACTATGGCTACACCTTC CASSPGTDYGYTF
TRBD2 14 TRBJ2-7 TRBV28 few TGTGCCAGCAGTTCGGGCGGGAGGACCAGCGAGCAGTACTTC CASSSGGRTSEQYF
TRBD2 16 TRBJ2-1 TRBV9 - TGTGCCAGCAGCGTTGGCGGGAGGGTGGCCTACAATGAGCAGTTCTTC CASSVGGRVAYNEQFF
- 14 TRBJ1-2 TRBV6-5 few TGTGCCAGCAAACAGGGCGGTCTGACCCATGGCTACACCTTC CASKQGGLTHGYTF
TRBD1 14 TRBJ1-2 TRBV29-1 - TGCAGCGTTGAAACAGGGGGCTTGAACTATGGCTACACCTTC CSVETGGLNYGYTF
TRBD1 14 TRBJ1-2 TRBV29-1 - TGCAGCGCCGATGGGACAGGGAACAACTATGGCTACACCTTC CSADGTGNNYGYTF
TRBD1 13 TRBJ2-1 TRBV18 - TGTGCCAGCTCACCTTGGGACAGTAATGAGCAGTTCTTC CASSPWDSNEQFF